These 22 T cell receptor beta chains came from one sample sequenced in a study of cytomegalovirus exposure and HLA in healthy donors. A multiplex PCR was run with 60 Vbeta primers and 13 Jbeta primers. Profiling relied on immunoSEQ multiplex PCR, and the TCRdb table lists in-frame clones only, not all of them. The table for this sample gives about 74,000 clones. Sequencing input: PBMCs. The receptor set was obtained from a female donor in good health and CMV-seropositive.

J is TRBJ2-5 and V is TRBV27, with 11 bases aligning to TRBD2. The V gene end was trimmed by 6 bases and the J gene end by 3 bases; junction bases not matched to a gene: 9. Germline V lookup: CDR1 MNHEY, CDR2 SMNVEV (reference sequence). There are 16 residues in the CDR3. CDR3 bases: TGTGCCAGCAGGCCTATCGTGGGACTAGCGGAAGAGACCCAGTACTTC. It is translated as CASRPIVGLAEETQYF.

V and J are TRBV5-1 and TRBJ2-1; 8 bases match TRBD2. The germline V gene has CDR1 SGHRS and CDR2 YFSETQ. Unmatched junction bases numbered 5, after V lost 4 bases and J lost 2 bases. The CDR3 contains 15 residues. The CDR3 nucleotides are TGCGCCAGCAGCGCCGGGACTAGTACCTACAATGAGCAGTTCTTC. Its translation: CASSAGTSTYNEQFF.

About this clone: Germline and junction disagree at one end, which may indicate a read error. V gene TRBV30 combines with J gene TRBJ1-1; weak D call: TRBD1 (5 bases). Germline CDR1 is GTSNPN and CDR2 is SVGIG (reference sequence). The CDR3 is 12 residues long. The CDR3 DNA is TGTGCCGGTGGGGCTAGTGTCACTGAAGTTTTCTTT. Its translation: CAGGASVTEVFF.

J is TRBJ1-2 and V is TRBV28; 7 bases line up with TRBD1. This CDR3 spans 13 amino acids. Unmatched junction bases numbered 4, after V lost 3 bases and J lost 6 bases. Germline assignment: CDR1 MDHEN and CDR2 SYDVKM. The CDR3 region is CASSLTGRHGYTF. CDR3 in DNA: TGTGCCAGCAGTTTGACAGGGAGGCATGGCTACACCTTC.

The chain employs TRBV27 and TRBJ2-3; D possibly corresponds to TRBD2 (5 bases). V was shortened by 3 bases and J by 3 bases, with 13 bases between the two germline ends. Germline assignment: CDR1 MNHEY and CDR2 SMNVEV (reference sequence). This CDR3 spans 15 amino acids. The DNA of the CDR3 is TGTGCCAGCAGTTTCAGAGGGCTCGGTACAGATACGCAGTATTTT. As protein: CASSFRGLGTDTQYF.

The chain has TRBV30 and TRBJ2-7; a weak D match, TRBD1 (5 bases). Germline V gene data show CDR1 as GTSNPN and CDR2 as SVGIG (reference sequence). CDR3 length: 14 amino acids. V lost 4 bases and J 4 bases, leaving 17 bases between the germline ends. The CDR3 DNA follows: TGTGCCTGGAAGACACGGGTAGGGGATTACGAGCAGTACTTC. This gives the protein CAWKTRVGDYEQYF.

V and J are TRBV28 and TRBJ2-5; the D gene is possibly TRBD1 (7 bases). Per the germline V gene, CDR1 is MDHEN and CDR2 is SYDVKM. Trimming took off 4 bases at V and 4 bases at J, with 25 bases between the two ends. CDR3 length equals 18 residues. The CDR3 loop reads CASSSYAIRQGGAETQYF. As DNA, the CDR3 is TGTGCCAGCAGTTCCTACGCGATTCGGCAGGGGGGAGCAGAGACCCAGTACTTC.

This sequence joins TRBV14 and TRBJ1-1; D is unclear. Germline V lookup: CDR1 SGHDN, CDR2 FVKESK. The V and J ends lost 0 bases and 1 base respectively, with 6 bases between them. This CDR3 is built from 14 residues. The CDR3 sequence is CASSQETGNTEAFF. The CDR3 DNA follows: TGTGCCAGCAGCCAAGAGACGGGGAACACTGAAGCTTTCTTT.

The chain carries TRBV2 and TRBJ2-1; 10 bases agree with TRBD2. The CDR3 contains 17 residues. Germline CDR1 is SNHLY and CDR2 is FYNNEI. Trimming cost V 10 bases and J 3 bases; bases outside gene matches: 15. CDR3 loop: CATLYQREGRSYNEQFF. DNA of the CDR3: TGTGCCACCCTGTATCAGCGGGAGGGCCGTAGCTACAATGAGCAGTTCTTC.

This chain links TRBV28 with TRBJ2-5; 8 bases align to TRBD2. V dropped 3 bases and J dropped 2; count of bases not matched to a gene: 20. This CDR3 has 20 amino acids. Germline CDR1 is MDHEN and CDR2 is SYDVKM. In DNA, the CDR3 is TGTGCCAGCAGTTTTCCCCCAATTAGGGGCGGGAGGTGGGGGCAAGAGACCCAGTACTTC. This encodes CASSFPPIRGGRWGQETQYF.

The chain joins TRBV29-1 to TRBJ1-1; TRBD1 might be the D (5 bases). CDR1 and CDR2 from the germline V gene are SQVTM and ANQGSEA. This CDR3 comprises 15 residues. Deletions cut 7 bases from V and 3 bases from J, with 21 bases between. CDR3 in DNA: TGCAGCGCCCTACTACCCGACAGATTAGACACTGAAGCTTTCTTT. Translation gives CSALLPDRLDTEAFF.

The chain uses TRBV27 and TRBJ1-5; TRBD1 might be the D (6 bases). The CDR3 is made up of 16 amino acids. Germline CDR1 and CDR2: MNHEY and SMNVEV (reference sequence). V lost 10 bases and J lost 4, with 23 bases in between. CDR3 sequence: CANTGYVWGRNQPQHF. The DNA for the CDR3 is TGTGCCAACACCGGTTACGTCTGGGGGCGGAATCAGCCCCAGCATTTT.

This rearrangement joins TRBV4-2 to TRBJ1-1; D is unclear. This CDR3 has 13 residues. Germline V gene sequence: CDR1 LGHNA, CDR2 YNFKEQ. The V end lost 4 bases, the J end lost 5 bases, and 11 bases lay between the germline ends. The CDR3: CASSPGLRTEAFF. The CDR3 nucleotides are TGTGCCAGCAGCCCTGGACTGAGGACTGAAGCTTTCTTT.

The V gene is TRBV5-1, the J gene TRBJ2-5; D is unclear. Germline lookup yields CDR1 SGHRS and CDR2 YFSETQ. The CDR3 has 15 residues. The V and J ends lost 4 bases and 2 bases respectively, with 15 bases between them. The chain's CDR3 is CASSPYGRSQETQYF. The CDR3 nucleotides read TGCGCCAGCAGCCCCTATGGTAGGAGTCAAGAGACCCAGTACTTC.

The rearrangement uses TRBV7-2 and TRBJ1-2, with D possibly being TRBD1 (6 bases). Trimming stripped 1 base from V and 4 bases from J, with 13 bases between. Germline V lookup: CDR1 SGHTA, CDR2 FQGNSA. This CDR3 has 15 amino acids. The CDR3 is CASSLDTGKGYGYTF. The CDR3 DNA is TGTGCCAGCAGCTTAGACACAGGGAAGGGCTATGGCTACACCTTC.

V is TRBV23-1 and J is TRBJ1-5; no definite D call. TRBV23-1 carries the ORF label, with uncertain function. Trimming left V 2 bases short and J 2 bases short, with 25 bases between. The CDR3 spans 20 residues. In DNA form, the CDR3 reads TGCGCCAGCAGTCAAGTGAAGCTACCGGGCCCCCCGGAGGGCAATCAGCCCCAGCATTTT. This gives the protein CASSQVKLPGPPEGNQPQHF.

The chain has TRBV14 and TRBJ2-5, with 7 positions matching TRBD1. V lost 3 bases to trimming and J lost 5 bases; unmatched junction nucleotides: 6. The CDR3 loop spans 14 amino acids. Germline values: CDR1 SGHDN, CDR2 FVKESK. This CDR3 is CASSQRVRGETQYF. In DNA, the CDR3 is TGTGCCAGCAGCCAGAGGGTCAGGGGGGAGACCCAGTACTTC.

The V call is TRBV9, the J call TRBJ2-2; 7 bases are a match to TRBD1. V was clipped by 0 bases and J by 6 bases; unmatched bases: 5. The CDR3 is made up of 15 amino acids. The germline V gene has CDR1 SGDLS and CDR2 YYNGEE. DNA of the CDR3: TGTGCCAGCAGCGTAGAGGTAGGGGGCGCCGGGGAGCTGTTTTTT. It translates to CASSVEVGGAGELFF.

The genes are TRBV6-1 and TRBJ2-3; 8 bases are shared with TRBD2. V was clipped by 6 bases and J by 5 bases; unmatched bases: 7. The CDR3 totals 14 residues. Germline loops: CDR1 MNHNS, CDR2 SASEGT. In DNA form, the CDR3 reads TGTGCCAGCAGCGCGGCGGGGGGTGTAGATACGCAGTATTTT. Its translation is CASSAAGGVDTQYF.

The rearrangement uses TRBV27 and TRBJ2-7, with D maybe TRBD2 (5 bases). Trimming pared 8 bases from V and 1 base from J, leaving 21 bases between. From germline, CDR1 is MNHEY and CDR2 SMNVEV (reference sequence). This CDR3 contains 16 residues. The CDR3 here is CASAPGDRELSYEQYF. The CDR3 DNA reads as TGTGCCAGCGCCCCCGGGGATAGGGAATTATCCTACGAGCAGTACTTC.

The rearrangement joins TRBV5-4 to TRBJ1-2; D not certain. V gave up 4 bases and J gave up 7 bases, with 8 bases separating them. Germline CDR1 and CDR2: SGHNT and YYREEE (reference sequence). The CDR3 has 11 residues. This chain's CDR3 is CASSVGSGYTF. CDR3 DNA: TGTGCCAGCAGCGTAGGGAGTGGCTACACCTTC.

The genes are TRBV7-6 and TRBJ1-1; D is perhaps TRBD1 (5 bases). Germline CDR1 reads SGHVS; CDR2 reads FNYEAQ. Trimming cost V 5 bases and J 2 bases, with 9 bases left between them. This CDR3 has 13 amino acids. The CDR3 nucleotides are TGTGCCAGCAGCCGAGACAGTAACACTGAAGCTTTCTTT. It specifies CASSRDSNTEAFF.